Included here is one T cell receptor beta chain sequence, with context. Its antigen is as yet unknown. This record comes from a study of cytomegalovirus exposure and HLA in healthy donors. The CDR3 covers 16 residues. V lost 9 bases and J 0 bases, leaving 21 bases between the germline ends. The PCR had 60 Vbeta and 13 Jbeta primers. Sequencing used immunoSEQ multiplex PCR; TCRdb keeps in-frame clones, though not all of them. The table lists over 200,000 clones, around 89% of them singletons. Study-level results: Analysis was carried out at a later point, and it linked a missense DCLRE1C variant to TCR beta V- and J-gene trimming.

Sequencing input: PBMCs. The genes are TRBV5-7 and TRBJ1-1; maybe TRBD1 (5 bases). TRBV5-7 has ORF status, its function being uncertain. This sequence originates from a woman aged 18 to 35 in good health and CMV-seronegative. CDR3 DNA sequence: TGTGCCACCCGTGGGGCGTCCAGGGTTCTGAACACTGAAGCTTTCTTT. Protein product: CATRGASRVLNTEAFF.